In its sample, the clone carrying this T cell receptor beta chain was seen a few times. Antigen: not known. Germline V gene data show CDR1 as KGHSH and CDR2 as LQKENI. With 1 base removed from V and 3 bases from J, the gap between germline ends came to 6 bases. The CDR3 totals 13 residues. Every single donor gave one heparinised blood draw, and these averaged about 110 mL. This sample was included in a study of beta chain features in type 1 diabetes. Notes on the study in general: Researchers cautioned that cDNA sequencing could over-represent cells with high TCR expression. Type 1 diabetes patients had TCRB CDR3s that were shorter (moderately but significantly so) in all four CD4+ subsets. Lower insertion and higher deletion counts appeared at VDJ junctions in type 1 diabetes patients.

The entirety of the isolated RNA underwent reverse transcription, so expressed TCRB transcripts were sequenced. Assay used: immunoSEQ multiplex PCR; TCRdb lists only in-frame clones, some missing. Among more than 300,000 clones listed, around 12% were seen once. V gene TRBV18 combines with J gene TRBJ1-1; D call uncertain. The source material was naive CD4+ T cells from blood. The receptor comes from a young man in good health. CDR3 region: CASSPRADTEAFF. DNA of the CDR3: TGTGCCAGCTCACCACGGGCAGACACTGAAGCTTTCTTT.